What follows are 19 T cell receptor beta chains derived from one specimen sequenced in a study of blood T cells in healthy people across ages (dated by TCRdb to the mid-2010s). The library was made by 5' RACE. Data came from an Illumina HiSeq 2500. The second PCR ran for about 7 to 11 cycles and used a J-beta primer mix along with a sample-barcoded 5' primer. In TCRdb, the public reads were trimmed at Q25 with fastp and aligned with MiXCR, with productive beta chains retained. Under each unique CDR3 protein, matching rows form one entry showing the most common genes and DNA. A total of 1.5 million to 2 million distinct CDR3 sequences appear in this sample, over 25% of them only once. The top ten hold 7% to 9% of the sample. Sample: blood. Every receptor here comes from a young woman in good health.

This clonotype was seen many times. V is TRBV4-3 and J is TRBJ2-1; 8 bases are shared with TRBD2. Germline CDR1 LGHNA, CDR2 YSLEER. Trimming cost V 0 bases and J 1 base; bases outside gene matches: 2. The CDR3 loop spans 16 amino acids. The CDR3 nucleotides read TGCGCCAGCAGCCAAGACGGGGGGGATTCCTACAATGAGCAGTTCTTC. Its translation is CASSQDGGDSYNEQFF.

About this clonotype: This clone may be a read error of a much larger clone one base away. The gene calls are TRBV24-1 and TRBJ2-3; 9 positions match TRBD1. Germline CDR1 and CDR2: KGHDR and SFDVKD. The junction had 5 bases not matched to a gene; V was cut back by 6 bases and J by 2 bases. This CDR3 is 15 amino acids long. The CDR3 is CATSKTGGSTDTQYF. The CDR3 nucleotides read TGTGCCACCAGTAAAACAGGGGGCTCCACAGATACGCAGTATTTT.

This clonotype was seen more than once but under ten times. Its ends do not fully match the called genes, so a read error is possible. V usage is TRBV5-1 and J usage is TRBJ1-2; 7 bases fit TRBD1. CDR1 is SGHRS and CDR2 is YFSETQ in the germline V gene. This CDR3 comprises 14 residues. The CDR3 is CASSLGGENFGYTF. The DNA of the CDR3 is TGCGCCAGCAGCTTAGGGGGCGAGAACTTTGGCTACACCTTC.

The V and J genes are TRBV20-1 and TRBJ1-1; 7 bases line up with TRBD1. Germline trimming cut 1 base from V and 4 bases from J; bases unmatched to any gene: 6. The length of the CDR3 is 14 residues. The germline V gene has CDR1 DFQATT and CDR2 SNEGSKA (reference sequence). CDR3 residues: CSARGTGVSTEAFF. The CDR3 DNA follows: TGCAGTGCTAGAGGCACAGGGGTCAGCACTGAAGCTTTCTTT.

This chain joins TRBV9 and TRBJ2-4; D may match TRBD1 or TRBD2 (5 bases each). Near its end, the DNA agrees better with TRBJ2-7, so the J call may be wrong. Germline values: CDR1 SGDLS, CDR2 YYNGEE. This CDR3 spans 14 amino acids. The DNA for the CDR3 is TGTGCCAGCAGCGCAGACAGTTCTCGGGGCGAGCAGTACTTC. This translates into CASSADSSRGEQYF.

This clonotype has a handful of counts. The junction does not match germline at one end; this may be a read error. V usage is TRBV6-1 and J usage is TRBJ2-5; 10 bases are a match to TRBD1. This CDR3 contains 15 residues. CDR1 MNHNS and CDR2 SASEGT come from the germline V gene. CDR3 protein: CASSELRDRGGEQYF. CDR3 in DNA: TGCGCCAGCAGTGAACTCCGGGACAGGGGAGGGGAGCAGTACTTC.

This clonotype was counted once. The genes are TRBV28 and TRBJ1-5; D gene unclear. Germline V lookup: CDR1 MDHEN, CDR2 SYDVKM. Trimming removed 8 bases at V and 5 bases at J, with 13 bases between. The CDR3 length is 13 residues. The CDR3 sequence is CASHTSSDQPQHF. DNA for the CDR3: TGTGCCAGCCATACGTCGTCCGATCAGCCCCAGCATTTT. Using reference TRBV28 and TRBJ1-5 for the parts outside the CDR3, the full variable domain is DVKVTQSSRYLVKRTGEKVFLECVQDMDHENMFWYRQDPGLGLRLIYFSYDVKMKEKGDIPEGYSVSREKKERFSLILESASTNQTSMYLCASHTSSDQPQHFGDGTRLSIL.

The rearrangement joins TRBV12-3 or TRBV12-4 to TRBJ2-7; the D gene is possibly TRBD1 (6 bases). The CDR3 contains 15 residues. The V end was cut by 3 bases, the J end by 6 bases, with 18 bases between. The CDR3 bases are TGTGCCAGCAGTTTCTATGAGCGAGGGGGAACCGAGCAGTACTTC. Translating gives CASSFYERGGTEQYF.

Points on this clonotype: Just one base apart from a much larger clone, this may be a read error. The gene calls are TRBV7-2 and TRBJ1-6, with D possibly matching TRBD1 (6 bases). Per germline, CDR1 SGHTA and CDR2 FQGNSA. V was pared by 4 bases and J by 15 bases, with 19 bases between. The CDR3 is made up of 14 amino acids. CDR3 nucleotide sequence: TGTGCCAGCAGCTCCGCCGGGGGGCTCGGGCGCCTCCACTTT. Its protein product is CASSSAGGLGRLHF.

The chain joins TRBV30 to TRBJ2-7; no clear D. Trimming took 3 bases from V and 2 from J, leaving 5 bases between them. This CDR3 region has 11 residues. Germline V gene lookup returns CDR1 GTSNPN and CDR2 SVGIG (reference sequence). The CDR3 coding sequence is TGTGCCTGGAGAACAGCCTACGAGCAGTACTTC. The encoded protein is CAWRTAYEQYF.

The chain links TRBV6-5 to TRBJ2-7; no firm D call. V shed 6 bases and J shed 6 bases, with 15 bases lying between them. CDR1 MNHEY and CDR2 SVGAGI come from the germline V gene. This CDR3 is 13 amino acids long. The CDR3 sequence: CASRSTLEFEQYF. As DNA, the CDR3 is TGTGCCAGCAGGTCAACTCTAGAATTCGAGCAGTACTTC.

On this clonotype itself: This could be a read error, since a much larger clone is one nucleotide away. The rearrangement joins TRBV9 to TRBJ2-5; D call uncertain. The CDR3 is 13 amino acids. Germline V gene lookup returns CDR1 SGDLS and CDR2 YYNGEE. In DNA, the CDR3 is TGTGCCAACAGCGCTTCGGAGCTAGAGACCCAGTACTTC. Residues: CANSASELETQYF.

This clonotype was detected many times. This rearrangement joins TRBV6-5 to TRBJ1-1; perhaps TRBD1 as D (5 bases). Trimming cost V 7 bases and J 3 bases, with 15 bases left between them. CDR3 size: 14 residues. CDR1 and CDR2 (germline): MNHEY, SVGAGI. In nucleotides, the CDR3 is TGTGCCAGCACAACATCAGGGAGGTACACTGAAGCTTTCTTT. Protein product: CASTTSGRYTEAFF.

This chain joins TRBV15 and TRBJ2-2; TRBD1 or TRBD2 may be the D gene (6 bases each). Germline lookup yields CDR1 LNHNV and CDR2 YYDKDF (reference sequence). The CDR3 loop spans 16 amino acids. V dropped 0 bases and J dropped 6 bases, with 14 bases sitting between them. The CDR3 sequence: CATSRDRGGEAGELFF. CDR3 DNA: TGTGCCACCAGCAGAGACAGGGGAGGAGAGGCCGGGGAGCTGTTTTTT.

V gene TRBV10-3 combines with J gene TRBJ1-6; D uncertain. CDR1 and CDR2 (germline): ENHRY, SYGVKD. With 6 bases removed from V and 10 bases from J, the gap between germline ends came to 13 bases. The CDR3 consists of 13 residues. Written as DNA, the CDR3 is TGTGCCATCAGACCTGAACCGAACTCACCCCTCCACTTT. It yields the protein CAIRPEPNSPLHF.

This chain connects TRBV27 to TRBJ1-2; D unclear. Germline values: CDR1 MNHEY, CDR2 SMNVEV (reference sequence). V shed 7 bases and J shed 5 bases, with 14 bases lying between them. The CDR3 covers 13 residues. The CDR3 protein is CASTLHKGYGYTF. DNA of the CDR3: TGTGCCAGCACCCTTCATAAGGGTTATGGCTACACCTTC.

V and J are TRBV29-1 and TRBJ2-7; D might be TRBD1 (6 bases). CDR1 is SQVTM, CDR2 ANQGSEA, per germline. Trimming pared 7 bases from V and 4 bases from J, leaving 17 bases between. The CDR3 loop spans 13 amino acids. CDR3 bases: TGCAGCGCCGCCATACAGGGCTGGTACGAGCAGTACTTC. This translates into CSAAIQGWYEQYF.

The J gene is TRBJ2-1, the V gene TRBV5-5, with 11 bases matching TRBD2. The CDR3 runs to 15 residues. The germline gives CDR1 SGHKS, CDR2 YYEKEE (reference sequence). V trimming: 5 bases; J trimming: 7 bases; junction bases outside the gene matches: 8. The CDR3 loop is CASRLAGVYGNEQFF. The CDR3 DNA sequence: TGTGCCAGCAGACTAGCGGGAGTCTATGGTAATGAGCAGTTCTTC.

This chain links TRBV2 with TRBJ1-5; D call uncertain. Trimming shortened V by 7 bases and J by 1 base, and 11 bases separated the two germline ends. Germline V gene lookup returns CDR1 SNHLY and CDR2 FYNNEI. This CDR3 has 14 amino acids. The CDR3 reads CASIEGLSNQPQHF. The CDR3 region has the DNA TGTGCCAGCATTGAGGGTTTGAGCAATCAGCCCCAGCATTTT.